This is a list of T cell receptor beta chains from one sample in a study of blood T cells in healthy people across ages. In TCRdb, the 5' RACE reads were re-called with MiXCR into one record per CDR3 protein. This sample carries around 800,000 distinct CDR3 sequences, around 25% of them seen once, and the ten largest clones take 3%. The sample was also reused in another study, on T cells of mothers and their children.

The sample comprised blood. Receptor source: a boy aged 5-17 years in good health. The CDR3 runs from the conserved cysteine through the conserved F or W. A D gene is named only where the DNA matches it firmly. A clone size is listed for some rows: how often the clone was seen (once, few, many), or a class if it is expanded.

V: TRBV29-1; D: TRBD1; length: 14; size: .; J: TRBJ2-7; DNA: TGCAGCGCTGAAGGGACAGGGGCCTCCTACGAGCAGTACTTC; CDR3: CSAEGTGASYEQYF
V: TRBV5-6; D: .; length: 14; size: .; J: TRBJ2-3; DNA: TGTGCCAGCAGCTTGGCTCGAGGGGCAGATACGCAGTATTTT; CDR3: CASSLARGADTQYF
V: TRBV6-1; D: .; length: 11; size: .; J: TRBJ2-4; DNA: TGTGCCAGCACGGAGAAAAACATTCAGTACTTC; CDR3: CASTEKNIQYF
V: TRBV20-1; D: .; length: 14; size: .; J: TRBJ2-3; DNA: TGCAGTGCCCCCATAGACCCTGGGAGAGATACGCAGTATTTT; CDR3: CSAPIDPGRDTQYF
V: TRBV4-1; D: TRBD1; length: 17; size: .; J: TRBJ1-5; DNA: TGCGCCAGCAGCCAAGGTTTATCGGGACAGGAAAATCAGCCCCAGCATTTT; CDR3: CASSQGLSGQENQPQHF
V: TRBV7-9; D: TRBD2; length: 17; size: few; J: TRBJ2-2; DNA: TGTGCCAGCAGCTTGAGTAGCGGGGGGTCTAACACCGGGGAGCTGTTTTTT; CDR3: CASSLSSGGSNTGELFF
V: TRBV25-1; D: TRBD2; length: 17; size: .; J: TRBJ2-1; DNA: TGTGCCAGCAGTCCCTCGGGGGGAGCGGGGGGCTATAATGAGCAGTTCTTC; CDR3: CASSPSGGAGGYNEQFF
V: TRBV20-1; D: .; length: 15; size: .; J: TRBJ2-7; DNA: TGCAGTGCCCTGGGCGGGGGCGGGGGTTCCTACGAGCAGTACTTC; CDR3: CSALGGGGGSYEQYF
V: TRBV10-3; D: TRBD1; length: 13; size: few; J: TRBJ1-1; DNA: TGTGCCATCAGCTCGGACAGGGACACTGAAGCTTTCTTT; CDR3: CAISSDRDTEAFF
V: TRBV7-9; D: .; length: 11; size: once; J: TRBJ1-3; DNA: TGTGCCAGCAGCTCAGGGGACACCATATATTTT; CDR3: CASSSGDTIYF
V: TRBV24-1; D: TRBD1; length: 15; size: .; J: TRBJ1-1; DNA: TGTGCCACCAGTGATCGTCCGGGACAGGTTACTGAAGCTTTCTTT; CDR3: CATSDRPGQVTEAFF
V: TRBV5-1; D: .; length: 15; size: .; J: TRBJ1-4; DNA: TGCGCCAGCAGCCTGGTAGCCCGAGGGCATGAAAAACTGTTTTTT; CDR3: CASSLVARGHEKLFF
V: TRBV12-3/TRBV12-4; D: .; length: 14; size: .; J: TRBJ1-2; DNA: TGTGCCAGCAGTTTTGGGGCGGCGGACTATGGCTACACCTTC; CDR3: CASSFGAADYGYTF
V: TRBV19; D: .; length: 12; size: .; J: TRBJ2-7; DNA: TGTGCCAGTAGTCCGAACGGGCGGGAGCAGTACTTC; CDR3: CASSPNGREQYF
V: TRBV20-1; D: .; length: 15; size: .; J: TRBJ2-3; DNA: TGCAGTGCTAGAGACTCCGGAACGTATCAAGATACGCAGTATTTT; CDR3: CSARDSGTYQDTQYF
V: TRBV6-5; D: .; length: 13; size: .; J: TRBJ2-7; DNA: TGTGCCAGCAGTCCGGGGGCGGCGCTTGAGCAGTACTTC; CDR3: CASSPGAALEQYF
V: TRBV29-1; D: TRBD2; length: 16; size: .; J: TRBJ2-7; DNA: TGCAGCGTTGATGGACTAGCGGGGGGCTCCTCCTACGAGCAGTACTTC; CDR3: CSVDGLAGGSSYEQYF
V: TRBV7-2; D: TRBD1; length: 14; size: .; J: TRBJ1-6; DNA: TGTGCCAGCAGACCAGACAGGGGGCTCTCACCCCTCCACTTT; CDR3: CASRPDRGLSPLHF
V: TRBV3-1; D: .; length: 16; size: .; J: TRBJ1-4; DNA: TGTGCCAGCAGCCTACGTGTTGGGGGTTGGAAAGAAAAACTGTTTTTT; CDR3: CASSLRVGGWKEKLFF
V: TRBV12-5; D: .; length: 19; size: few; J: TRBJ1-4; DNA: TGTGCTAGTGGTTTGGTACCCAAGGGGACTACATCAACTAATGAAAAACTGTTTTTT; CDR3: CASGLVPKGTTSTNEKLFF
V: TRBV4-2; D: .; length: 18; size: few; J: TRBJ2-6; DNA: TGTGCCAGCAGCCATGTTTTCCCTCCGGGCTCTGGGGCCAACGTCCTGACTTTC; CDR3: CASSHVFPPGSGANVLTF
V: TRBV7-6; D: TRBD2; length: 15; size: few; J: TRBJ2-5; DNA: TGTGCCAGCAGCAGGCCGGGACTAGCGGGAGAGACCCAGTACTTC; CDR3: CASSRPGLAGETQYF
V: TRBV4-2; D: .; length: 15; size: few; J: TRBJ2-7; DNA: TGTGCCAGCAGCCCATTCGCGGGGCCTTCCTACGAGCAGTACTTC; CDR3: CASSPFAGPSYEQYF
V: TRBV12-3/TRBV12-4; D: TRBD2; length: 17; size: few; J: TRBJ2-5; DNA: TGTGCCAGCAGTCCCATTTGGTTAGCGGGGCCCCAAGAGACCCAGTACTTC; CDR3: CASSPIWLAGPQETQYF
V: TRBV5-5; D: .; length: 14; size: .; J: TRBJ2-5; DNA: TGTGCCAGCAGCCGAAGTACGGGTCAAGAGACCCAGTACTTC; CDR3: CASSRSTGQETQYF
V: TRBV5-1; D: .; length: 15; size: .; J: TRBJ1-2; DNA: TGCGCCAGCAGCTCGGAGACCGAGTTCCCCTATGGCTACACCTTC; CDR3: CASSSETEFPYGYTF
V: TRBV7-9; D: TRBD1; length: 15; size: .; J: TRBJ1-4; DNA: TGTGCCAGCAGCGGCTGGACAGGGGGCGGTGAAAAACTGTTTTTT; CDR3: CASSGWTGGGEKLFF
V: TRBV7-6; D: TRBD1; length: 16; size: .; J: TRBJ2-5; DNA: TGTGCCAGCAGCCTCCCGTACCGGGACAGGGCGAAGACCCAGTACTTC; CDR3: CASSLPYRDRAKTQYF
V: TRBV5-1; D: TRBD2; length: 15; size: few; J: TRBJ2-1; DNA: TGCGCCAGCAGCTTTTCAGGTCTCACTAGCGGGAGGCAGTTCTTC; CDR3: CASSFSGLTSGRQFF
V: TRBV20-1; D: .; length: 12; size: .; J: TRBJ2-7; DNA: TGCAGTGTTCTGACTAGGCGGCACGAGCAGTACTTC; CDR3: CSVLTRRHEQYF
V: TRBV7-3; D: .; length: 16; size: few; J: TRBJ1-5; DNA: TGTGCCAGCAGCTTGGAGGGACCTTATAGCAATCAGCCCCAGCATTTT; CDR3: CASSLEGPYSNQPQHF
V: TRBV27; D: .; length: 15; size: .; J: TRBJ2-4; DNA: TGTGCCAGCAGTCTTTTTCGGGAGGCCAAAAACATTCAGTACTTC; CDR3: CASSLFREAKNIQYF
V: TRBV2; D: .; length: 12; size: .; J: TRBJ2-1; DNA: TGTGCCAGCAGCGAGGCCGGTAATGAGCAGTTCTTC; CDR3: CASSEAGNEQFF
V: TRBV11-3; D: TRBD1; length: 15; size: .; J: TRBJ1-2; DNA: TGTGCCAGCAGCCAAAGCCAGGGGGAAAACTATGGCTACACCTTC; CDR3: CASSQSQGENYGYTF
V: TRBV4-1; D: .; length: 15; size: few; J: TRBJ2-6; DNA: TGCGCCAGCAGACCACGGAATTCTGGGGCCAACGTCCTGACTTTC; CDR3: CASRPRNSGANVLTF
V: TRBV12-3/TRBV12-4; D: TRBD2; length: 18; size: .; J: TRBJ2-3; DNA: TGTGCCAGCAGTCCCGGGACTAGCGGGGGGTGGTTGGCAGATATGCAGTATTTT; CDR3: CASSPGTSGGWLADMQYF
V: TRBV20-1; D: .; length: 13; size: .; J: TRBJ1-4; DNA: TGCAGTGCTACGACAGTGGGGAGTGAAAAACTGTTTTTT; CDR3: CSATTVGSEKLFF
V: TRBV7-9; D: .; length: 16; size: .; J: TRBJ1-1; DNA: TGTGCCAGCAGCTCGTCCCCCTCCCGGGGCAGGGCTGAAGCTTTCTTT; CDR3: CASSSSPSRGRAEAFF
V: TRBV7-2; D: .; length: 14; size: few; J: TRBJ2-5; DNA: TGTGCCAGCAGCCCAATGGGACTGCAAGAGACCCAGTACTTC; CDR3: CASSPMGLQETQYF
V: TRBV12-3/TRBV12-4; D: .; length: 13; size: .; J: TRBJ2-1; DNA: TGTGCCACAACCCGGGCAGGACGCAATGAGCAGTTCTTC; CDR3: CATTRAGRNEQFF
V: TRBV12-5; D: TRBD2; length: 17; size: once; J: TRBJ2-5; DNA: TGTGCTAGTGGTTTGGTACCCCTAGCGGAAAGAGGGGAGACCCAGTACTTC; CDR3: CASGLVPLAERGETQYF
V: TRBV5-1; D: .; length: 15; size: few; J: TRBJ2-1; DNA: TGCGCCAGCAGCGAACAGGGTTTAGGGGTCAATGAGCAGTTCTTC; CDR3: CASSEQGLGVNEQFF
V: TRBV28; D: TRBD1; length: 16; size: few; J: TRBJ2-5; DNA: TGTGCCAGCAGAGCGAACGACAGGGGCGATCGAGAGACCCAGTACTTC; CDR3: CASRANDRGDRETQYF
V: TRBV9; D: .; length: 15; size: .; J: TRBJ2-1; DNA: TGTGCCAGCAGCTCCGACAGTTTCTCCTACAATGAGCAGTTCTTC; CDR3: CASSSDSFSYNEQFF
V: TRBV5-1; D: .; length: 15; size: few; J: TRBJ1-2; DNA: TGCGTCAGCAGCTTGGGGCACCCGGGGGCCTATGGCTACACCTTC; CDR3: CVSSLGHPGAYGYTF
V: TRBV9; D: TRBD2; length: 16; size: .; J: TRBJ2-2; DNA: TGTGCCAGCAGCGTAGCGCCAGCGGGGATCACCGGGGAGCTGTTTTTT; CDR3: CASSVAPAGITGELFF
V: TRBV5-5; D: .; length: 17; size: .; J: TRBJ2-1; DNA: TGTGCCAGCAGCCCCCTGGTCCGTGCCCTGGGGGTCAATGAGCAGTTCTTC; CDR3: CASSPLVRALGVNEQFF
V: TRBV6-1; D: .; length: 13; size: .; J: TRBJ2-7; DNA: TGTGCCAGCAGTGAAATGATAGGGAACGAGCAGTACTTC; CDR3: CASSEMIGNEQYF
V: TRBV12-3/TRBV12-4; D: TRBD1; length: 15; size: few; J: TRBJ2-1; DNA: TGTGCCAGCAGGCACGCGGGACAGGGGAATAATGAGCAGTTCTTC; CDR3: CASRHAGQGNNEQFF
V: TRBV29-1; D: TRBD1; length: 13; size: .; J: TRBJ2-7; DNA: TGCAGCGTTGGGACAGGGGGTCTGGTCGAGCAGTACTTC; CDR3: CSVGTGGLVEQYF
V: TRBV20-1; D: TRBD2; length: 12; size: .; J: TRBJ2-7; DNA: TGCAGCGTCGGGGGGGGAACCTACGAGCAGTACTTC; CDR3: CSVGGGTYEQYF